The 11 T cell receptor beta chains in this list originate from one sample, sequenced in a study of tissue T cells after allogeneic stem cell transplantation. Time point described: mouse harvest day 7 after allogeneic transplant. Tail vein injection delivered 10^7 T-cell-depleted bone marrow cells and 10^6 splenic CD5+ T cells. Generated by immunoSEQ multiplex PCR, the TCRdb table keeps only in-frame clones and is missing some. There are approximately 6,100 clones in the sample; 42% occur only once, and more than 2% lies in the top ten. Sequencing input: skin. The receptors were gathered from a female BALB/c mouse given C57BL/6 T cells with graft-versus-host disease after an allogeneic hematopoietic cell transplant.

Regarding this clone: The gene symbols are mouse symbols. The sequence runs out 1 residue before the end of the CDR3; the remainder is reconstructed from the germline J gene. V usage is TRBV3 and J usage is TRBJ2-4, with TRBD2 matching over 9 bases. The germline gives CDR1 SNHLY, CDR2 FYNGKV (reference sequence). The length of the CDR3 is 14 residues. V lost 5 bases to trimming and J lost 4 bases; unmatched junction nucleotides: 4. The CDR3: CASSRRLGENTLYF. The sequenced part of the CDR3 DNA is TGTGCCAGCAGCCGAAGACTGGGGGAAAACACCTTGTAC.

In its sample, this clone was seen a few times. Each gene name is a mouse one. The read ends 1 residue shy of where the CDR3 ends; the end is completed using the germline J gene. The identical CDR3 is also encoded by other nucleotide sequences in the sample. This chain connects TRBV26 to TRBJ1-1; D not certain. V lost 6 bases, J lost 0 bases, and 8 bases lay in between. Germline V gene sequence: CDR1 KGHPV, CDR2 FQNQEV (reference sequence). The CDR3 sequence is 13 residues long. The CDR3 loop is CASSRNANTEVFF. Incomplete CDR3 DNA: TGTGCCAGCAGCCGCAATGCAAACACAGAAGTCTTC.

This clone was seen more than once but under ten times. Gene names and germline match the mouse. Read sequence stops 1 residue before the CDR3 end, and the germline J gene provides the missing end. V and J are TRBV17 and TRBJ2-5; 12 bases map to TRBD2. The CDR3 spans 15 residues. The V segment lost 1 base and the J segment 6 bases; nucleotides outside the gene matches: 2. CDR1 is MNHDT, CDR2 YYDKIL, per germline. The covered CDR3 bases are TGTGCTAGCAGTAGAGGACTGGGGGGGCGCGACACCCAGTAC. Translated: CASSRGLGGRDTQY. The whole CDR3 is CASSRGLGGRDTQYF.

This clone is medium-sized within its sample. All gene names here are mouse names. Sequencing ends 1 residue short of the CDR3 end; the germline J gene provides the rest. The V gene is TRBV31, the J gene TRBJ2-1; a weak D match, TRBD1 (5 bases). Looked up from germline, CDR1 is GKSSPN and CDR2 is SITVG. This CDR3 is 13 amino acids long. V was pared by 5 bases and J by 0 bases, with 8 bases between. CDR3: CAWAQDNYAEQFF. The DNA read from the CDR3 is TGTGCCTGGGCACAGGATAACTATGCTGAGCAGTTC.

Details on this clone: Mouse germline and gene names are used. The missing CDR3 end, 1 residue past where the read stops, is filled in from the germline J gene. The chain employs TRBV3 and TRBJ2-3; 7 bases line up with TRBD1. V shed 6 bases and J 0 bases; nucleotides not matched to a gene: 3. CDR1 is SNHLY, CDR2 FYNGKV, per germline (reference sequence). CDR3 length: 14 amino acids. The sequenced part of the CDR3 DNA is TGTGCCAGCAGTCGACAGGGAAGTGCAGAAACGCTGTAT. Amino acid sequence: CASSRQGSAETLY. The entire CDR3 protein reads CASSRQGSAETLYF. Filled out from reference TRBV3 and TRBJ2-3, the complete variable domain reads GPKVLQIPSHQIIDMGQMVTLNCDPVSNHLYFYWYKQILGQQMEFLVNFYNGKVMEKSKLFKDQFSVERPDGSYFTLKIQPTALEDSAVYFCASSRQGSAETLYFGSGTRLTVL.

As for this clone: Mouse gene names and germline throughout. The observed sequence ends 1 residue before the CDR3 terminus, with the missing tail filled in from the germline J gene. The chain links TRBV26 to TRBJ2-1; 12 nucleotides align to TRBD1. The CDR3 length is 15 residues. Trimming at V came to 0 bases and at J to 7 bases, leaving 1 base not matched to a gene. Germline V gene data show CDR1 as KGHPV and CDR2 as FQNQEV (reference sequence). CDR3 bases read: TGTGCCAGCAGTCTGTCCGGGACAGGGGGCGCTGAGCAGTTC. It encodes CASSLSGTGGAEQF. The whole CDR3 protein is CASSLSGTGGAEQFF. The variable domain in full, completed from reference TRBV26 and TRBJ2-1, reads NSKVIQTPRYLVKGQGQKAKMRCIPEKGHPVVFWYQQNKNNEFKFLINFQNQEVLQQIDMTEKRFSAECPSNSPCSLEIQSSEAGDSALYLCASSLSGTGGAEQFFGPGTRLTVL.

As to this clone: Gene names and germline refer to mouse. The sequenced fragment ends 1 residue before the CDR3 boundary, so the rest is inferred from the germline J gene. The genes are TRBV14 and TRBJ2-4, with D perhaps being TRBD1 or TRBD2 (5 bases each). Deletions cut 0 bases from V and 3 bases from J, with 5 bases between. The germline V gene has CDR1 SGHDT and CDR2 FRDEAV. The CDR3 has 13 amino acids. The CDR3 is CASSFWGQNTLYF. The sequenced CDR3 bases are TGTGCCAGCAGTTTCTGGGGGCAAAACACCTTGTAC.

This clone has just one count. The genes are named according to mouse. The read gets to within 1 residue of the CDR3 end, and the germline J gene fills in the rest. The chain combines TRBV20 with TRBJ2-7; 11 nucleotides match TRBD2. The V gene's germline CDR1 is GFQATS and CDR2 STVNSAI. The CDR3 consists of 14 residues. Unmatched junction bases numbered 5, after V lost 5 bases and J lost 2 bases. The DNA read from the CDR3 is TGTGGTGCTCCTGACTGGGGGGGGCCCTATGAACAGTAC. This codes for CGAPDWGGPYEQY. In full, the CDR3 reads CGAPDWGGPYEQYF. The entire variable domain, with the rest obtained from reference TRBV20 and TRBJ2-7, is as follows: GALVYQYPRRTICKSGTSMRMECQAVGFQATSVAWYRQSPQKTFELIALSTVNSAIKYEQNFTQEKFPISHPNLSFSSMTVLNAYLEDRGLYLCGAPDWGGPYEQYFGPGTRLTVL.

The sample holds a few counts of this clone. Genes here carry mouse names. The CDR3 goes on 1 residue after the read ends, and that part is filled in from the germline J gene. Other DNA variants within this sample encode the same CDR3. This rearrangement joins TRBV26 to TRBJ2-2, with 7 bases that match TRBD1. Germline values: CDR1 KGHPV, CDR2 FQNQEV (reference sequence). V shed 6 bases, J shed 0 bases, and the junction held 4 bases outside the gene matches. The CDR3 totals 15 residues. The CDR3: CASSPGTANTGQLYF. The CDR3 DNA, read in part, is TGTGCCAGCAGCCCCGGGACAGCAAACACCGGGCAGCTCTAC.

Remarks on this clone: Germline and genes here are mouse. The CDR3 extends 1 residue past the end of the read, so its final part is completed from the germline J gene. This chain links TRBV26 with TRBJ1-2; TRBD1 matches 9 bases. The germline V gene encodes CDR1 KGHPV and CDR2 FQNQEV (reference sequence). The CDR3 has 14 residues. The V segment lost 6 bases and the J segment 0 bases; nucleotides outside the gene matches: 2. The part of the CDR3 DNA that was read is TGTGCCAGCAGGCGGGACAGGGCAAACTCCGACTACACC. It encodes CASRRDRANSDYT. The CDR3 in its entirety is CASRRDRANSDYTF.

Within the sample, this clone is medium-sized. The germline and genes are mouse ones. With the read ending 1 residue before the CDR3 end, the germline J gene is used to fill in that end. This sequence joins TRBV12-2 and TRBJ1-4, with D perhaps TRBD1 (5 bases). There are 15 residues in the CDR3. The V gene's germline CDR1 is SGHLS and CDR2 HYDKME. V shed 0 bases and J shed 3 bases, with 10 bases lying between them. The CDR3 loop reads CASSLDGQTNERLFF. The sequenced CDR3 bases are TGTGCCAGCTCTCTCGATGGACAAACCAACGAAAGATTATTT.